A selection of T cell receptor beta chains follows, all from one sample in a study of vaccination and CD4 T cells after COVID-19. Their target antigens are unknown. TCRdb redid the calling of the PCR reads with MiXCR, one entry per CDR3 protein. The data contain about 20,000 distinct CDR3 sequences, roughly three fifths of them singletons. Sequenced material: CD4+ T cells from blood, cultured in vitro. Receptor source: a human donor who had recovered from COVID-19. CDR3s include the opening cysteine and the closing phenylalanine or tryptophan. The D gene is left open where the match is weak. Expanded clones get a size class; other rows say once, few or many, or leave the size out.

j_gene: TRBJ2-1
d_gene: .
abundance: .
v_gene: TRBV7-2
CDR3aa: CASSLNSYNEQFF
CDR3nt: TGTGCCAGCAGCTTAAACTCCTACAATGAGCAGTTCTTC

j_gene: TRBJ1-1
d_gene: .
abundance: few
v_gene: TRBV7-6
CDR3aa: CASSLAIGTNTEAFF
CDR3nt: TGTGCCAGCAGCTTAGCGATAGGAACGAACACTGAAGCTTTCTTT

j_gene: TRBJ2-7
d_gene: TRBD2
abundance: .
v_gene: TRBV5-1
CDR3aa: CASSLGGLAGRFAYEQYF
CDR3nt: TGCGCCAGCAGCTTGGGGGGACTAGCGGGCCGGTTTGCGTACGAGCAGTACTTC

j_gene: TRBJ2-7
d_gene: TRBD1
abundance: .
v_gene: TRBV20-1
CDR3aa: CSAGRGRYEQYF
CDR3nt: TGCAGTGCTGGCAGGGGGCGCTACGAGCAGTACTTC

j_gene: TRBJ2-7
d_gene: TRBD1
abundance: .
v_gene: TRBV5-1
CDR3aa: CASSRGQNYEQYF
CDR3nt: TGCGCCAGCAGCAGGGGACAGAATTACGAGCAGTACTTC

j_gene: TRBJ1-6
d_gene: TRBD1
abundance: .
v_gene: TRBV28
CDR3aa: CASSLPGTGASPLHF
CDR3nt: TGTGCCAGCAGTTTACCCGGGACAGGGGCTTCACCCCTCCACTTT

j_gene: TRBJ2-1
d_gene: .
abundance: .
v_gene: TRBV20-1
CDR3aa: CSALRSAASYNEQFF
CDR3nt: TGCAGTGCTCTCCGATCAGCGGCCTCCTACAATGAGCAGTTCTTC

j_gene: TRBJ2-2
d_gene: .
abundance: few
v_gene: TRBV28
CDR3aa: CATHYGGRELFF
CDR3nt: TGTGCCACCCACTATGGGGGCCGGGAGCTGTTTTTT

j_gene: TRBJ2-6
d_gene: .
abundance: .
v_gene: TRBV19
CDR3aa: CASSIRGTGANVLTF
CDR3nt: TGTGCCAGTAGTATTCGGGGAACTGGGGCCAACGTCCTGACTTTC

j_gene: TRBJ1-6
d_gene: .
abundance: few
v_gene: TRBV19
CDR3aa: CASSFREWGSPLHF
CDR3nt: TGTGCCAGTAGTTTCAGGGAGTGGGGTTCACCCCTCCACTTT

j_gene: TRBJ1-2
d_gene: TRBD1
abundance: .
v_gene: TRBV6-1
CDR3aa: CASSTGGEGYTF
CDR3nt: TGTGCCAGCAGTACAGGGGGCGAAGGCTACACCTTC

j_gene: TRBJ1-4
d_gene: TRBD1
abundance: few
v_gene: TRBV7-2
CDR3aa: CASSLGGTGDEKLFF
CDR3nt: TGTGCCAGCAGCTTAGGGGGGACAGGAGATGAAAAACTGTTTTTT

j_gene: TRBJ1-1
d_gene: TRBD1
abundance: .
v_gene: TRBV19
CDR3aa: CASKGTGGGVGTEAFF
CDR3nt: TGTGCCAGTAAGGGGACAGGGGGCGGTGTTGGCACTGAAGCTTTCTTT

j_gene: TRBJ1-5
d_gene: TRBD1
abundance: .
v_gene: TRBV20-1
CDR3aa: CSASESGGRNQPQHF
CDR3nt: TGCAGTGCTAGCGAATCAGGGGGCCGCAATCAGCCCCAGCATTTT

j_gene: TRBJ1-1
d_gene: TRBD1
abundance: once
v_gene: TRBV29-1
CDR3aa: CSVDRVNTEAFF
CDR3nt: TGCAGCGTCGACAGGGTGAACACTGAAGCTTTCTTT

j_gene: TRBJ1-5
d_gene: .
abundance: .
v_gene: TRBV15
CDR3aa: CATSRDLGSPYQPQHF
CDR3nt: TGTGCCACCAGCAGAGATCTGGGAAGCCCTTATCAGCCCCAGCATTTT

j_gene: TRBJ1-5
d_gene: TRBD1
abundance: .
v_gene: TRBV12-3/TRBV12-4
CDR3aa: CASSPTGSNQPQHF
CDR3nt: TGTGCCAGCAGTCCGACAGGGAGCAATCAGCCCCAGCATTTT

j_gene: TRBJ2-3
d_gene: .
abundance: few
v_gene: TRBV2
CDR3aa: CASSETGRDTQYF
CDR3nt: TGTGCCAGCAGTGAAACAGGGAGAGATACGCAGTATTTT

j_gene: TRBJ1-6
d_gene: .
abundance: few
v_gene: TRBV20-1
CDR3aa: CSARDIGAEGNSPLHF
CDR3nt: TGCAGTGCTAGAGATATTGGGGCGGAGGGGAATTCACCCCTCCACTTT

j_gene: TRBJ1-2
d_gene: TRBD1
abundance: .
v_gene: TRBV12-3/TRBV12-4
CDR3aa: CASRRGLQNYGYTF
CDR3nt: TGTGCCAGCAGGAGGGGGCTACAAAACTATGGCTACACCTTC

j_gene: TRBJ1-2
d_gene: .
abundance: .
v_gene: TRBV27
CDR3aa: CASSVNSGTGYGYTF
CDR3nt: TGTGCCAGCAGTGTTAACAGCGGGACGGGCTATGGCTACACCTTC

j_gene: TRBJ1-1
d_gene: .
abundance: .
v_gene: TRBV11-3
CDR3aa: CASSLTDRNTEAFF
CDR3nt: TGTGCCAGCAGCCTTACCGACAGGAACACTGAAGCTTTCTTT

j_gene: TRBJ1-5
d_gene: TRBD1
abundance: few
v_gene: TRBV28
CDR3aa: CASSYRQGYSNQPQHF
CDR3nt: TGTGCCAGCAGTTACCGACAGGGGTATAGCAATCAGCCCCAGCATTTT

j_gene: TRBJ1-2
d_gene: .
abundance: .
v_gene: TRBV7-3
CDR3aa: CASSLTGAAGVGYTF
CDR3nt: TGTGCCAGCAGCTTAACGGGGGCAGCCGGCGTCGGCTACACCTTC

j_gene: TRBJ2-5
d_gene: TRBD2
abundance: few
v_gene: TRBV4-2
CDR3aa: CASSQVTSGRGTQYF
CDR3nt: TGTGCCAGCAGCCAAGTGACTAGCGGGAGGGGAACCCAGTACTTC

j_gene: TRBJ1-5
d_gene: .
abundance: few
v_gene: TRBV6-2/TRBV6-3
CDR3aa: CASSSRDTGTANQPQHF
CDR3nt: TGTGCCAGCAGTTCTAGAGATACCGGGACGGCCAATCAGCCCCAGCATTTT

j_gene: TRBJ1-1
d_gene: .
abundance: few
v_gene: TRBV24-1
CDR3aa: CATWECSVPNTEAFF
CDR3nt: TGTGCCACCTGGGAATGTTCAGTACCGAACACTGAAGCTTTCTTT

j_gene: TRBJ2-7
d_gene: TRBD2
abundance: .
v_gene: TRBV2
CDR3aa: CASRDRGGVYEQYF
CDR3nt: TGTGCCAGCAGGGACCGGGGGGGGGTCTACGAGCAGTACTTC

j_gene: TRBJ2-7
d_gene: TRBD2
abundance: .
v_gene: TRBV20-1
CDR3aa: CSALGLAGGTSYEQYF
CDR3nt: TGCAGTGCCCTCGGGTTAGCGGGGGGAACAAGCTACGAGCAGTACTTC

j_gene: TRBJ2-1
d_gene: TRBD2
abundance: .
v_gene: TRBV20-1
CDR3aa: CSARGTSGRDLSHEQFF
CDR3nt: TGCAGTGCTCGGGGGACTAGCGGGAGGGATTTATCCCATGAGCAGTTCTTC

j_gene: TRBJ1-5
d_gene: TRBD1
abundance: .
v_gene: TRBV6-1
CDR3aa: CASSPGQYNQPQHF
CDR3nt: TGTGCCAGCAGTCCGGGACAGTACAATCAGCCCCAGCATTTT

j_gene: TRBJ1-2
d_gene: TRBD1
abundance: few
v_gene: TRBV18
CDR3aa: CASSLGTGGGYTF
CDR3nt: TGTGCCAGCTCACTCGGGACAGGCGGTGGCTACACCTTC

j_gene: TRBJ2-7
d_gene: TRBD1
abundance: .
v_gene: TRBV5-5
CDR3aa: CASSLGPGTAYEQYF
CDR3nt: TGTGCCAGCAGCTTGGGGCCCGGGACAGCCTACGAGCAGTACTTC